This T cell receptor beta chain was found in a study of neurological immune-mediated disorders. The CDR3 runs to 16 residues. Germline V gene lookup returns CDR1 SGHRS and CDR2 YFSETQ. With 3 bases removed from V and 2 bases from J, the gap between germline ends came to 18 bases. Specified time point: longitudinal time-point 1 (baseline). Preparation of the unsorted libraries drew on 2 million PBMCs stored at -80 C. 5'RACE generated cDNA with 10-nucleotide random UMIs. Sequencing of 15-18 subjects in each run yielded over 170 million TCR-beta sequences. TCRdb re-derived calls from the 5' RACE reads in MiXCR, one entry per CDR3 protein. Found here are approximately 36,000 distinct CDR3 sequences, 3% to 3.5% of them singletons; the top ten hold about 8.3%. This clonotype was seen repeatedly, ten times or more.

The sequence was obtained from a woman in her sixties with multiple sclerosis. Sequencing input: PBMCs. The chain joins TRBV5-1 to TRBJ2-7, with a weak D call TRBD2 (5 bases). The CDR3 sequence is CASSWTPAAAPYEQYF. Written as DNA, the CDR3 is TGCGCCAGCAGCTGGACCCCCGCAGCGGCCCCCTACGAGCAGTACTTC.